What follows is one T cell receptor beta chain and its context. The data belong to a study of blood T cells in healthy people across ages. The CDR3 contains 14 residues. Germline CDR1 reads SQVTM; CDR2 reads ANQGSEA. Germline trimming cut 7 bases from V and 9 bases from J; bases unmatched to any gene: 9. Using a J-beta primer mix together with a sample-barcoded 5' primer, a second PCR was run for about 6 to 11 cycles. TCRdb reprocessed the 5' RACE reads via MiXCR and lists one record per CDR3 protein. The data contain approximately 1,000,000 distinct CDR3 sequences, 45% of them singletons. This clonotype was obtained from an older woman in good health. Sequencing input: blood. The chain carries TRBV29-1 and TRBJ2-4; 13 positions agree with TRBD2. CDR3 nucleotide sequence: TGCAGCGGTCGACTAGCGGGAGGATCGCGCATTCAGTACTTC. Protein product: CSGRLAGGSRIQYF.